The T cell receptor (beta chain) described here comes from a study of T cell repertoires in cytomegalovirus infection. The wider study: An indication of both CMV infection and matching HLA type came from public TCR beta signatures.

TCRdb fed the reads into MiXCR, producing one record per CDR3 protein. The data contain more than 90,000 distinct CDR3 sequences, around 10% of them singletons. This clonotype was counted at least ten times. What it recognizes is unknown. The V end was cut by 3 bases, the J end by 5 bases, with 10 bases between. This CDR3 comprises 13 residues. Findings and limits, study-wide: There were HLA-C-restricted CMV-specific TCR beta clonotypes dominating the ex vivo response. CMV carriers with the relevant HLA were identified by cumulative public TCR beta family frequency.

Sequenced: PBMCs, sequenced either directly or after in vitro stimulation (not recorded which). The origin of this receptor is a human donor in good health (CMV status not recorded). Some clones in this sample may be carry-over from other donors' samples. The chain links TRBV12-3 or TRBV12-4 to TRBJ1-1, with D tentatively TRBD1 (5 bases). The CDR3 DNA reads TGTGCCAGCAGTTTGGGCAGGGATACTGAAGCTTTCTTT. The encoded protein is CASSLGRDTEAFF.